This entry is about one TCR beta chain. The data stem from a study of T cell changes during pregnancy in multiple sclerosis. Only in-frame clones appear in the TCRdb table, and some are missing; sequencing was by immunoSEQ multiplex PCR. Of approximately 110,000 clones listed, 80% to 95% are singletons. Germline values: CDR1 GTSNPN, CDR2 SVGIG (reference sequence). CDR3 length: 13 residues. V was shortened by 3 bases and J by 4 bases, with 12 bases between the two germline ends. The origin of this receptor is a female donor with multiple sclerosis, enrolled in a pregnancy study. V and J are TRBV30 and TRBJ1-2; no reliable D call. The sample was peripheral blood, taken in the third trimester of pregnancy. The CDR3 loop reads CAWSRAAGYGYTF. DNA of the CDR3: TGTGCCTGGAGCCGCGCCGCTGGCTATGGCTACACCTTC.